This T cell receptor beta chain is from a study of cytomegalovirus exposure and HLA in healthy donors. The V end was cut by 1 base, the J end by 5 bases, with 9 bases between. The CDR3 has 13 residues. CDR1 GTSNPN and CDR2 SVGIG come from the germline V gene (reference sequence). In the PCR, 60 Vbeta and 13 Jbeta primers were used. The method was immunoSEQ multiplex PCR; TCRdb's version includes in-frame clones alone and lacks a portion of them. The table includes over 100,000 clones, around 73% detected once. There were likely unrecorded immune exposures, though donors were nominally healthy when sampled.

This chain links TRBV30 with TRBJ1-5; possibly TRBD1 for D (6 bases). Material: PBMCs. This sequence originates from a female donor in good health and CMV-seronegative. The CDR3 reads CAWSDRVDQPQHF. The CDR3 DNA follows: TGTGCCTGGAGTGACAGGGTGGATCAGCCCCAGCATTTT.